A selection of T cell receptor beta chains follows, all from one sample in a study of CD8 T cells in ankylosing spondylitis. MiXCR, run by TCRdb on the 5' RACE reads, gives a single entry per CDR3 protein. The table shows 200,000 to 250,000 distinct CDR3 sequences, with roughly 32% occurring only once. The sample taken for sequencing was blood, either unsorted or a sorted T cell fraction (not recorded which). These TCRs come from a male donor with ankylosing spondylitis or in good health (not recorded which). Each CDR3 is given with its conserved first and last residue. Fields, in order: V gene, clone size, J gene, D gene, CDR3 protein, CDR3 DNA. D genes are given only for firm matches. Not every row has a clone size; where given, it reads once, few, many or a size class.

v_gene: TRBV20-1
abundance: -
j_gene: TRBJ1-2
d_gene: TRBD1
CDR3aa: CSASAGTGARYGYTF
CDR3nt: TGCAGTGCTTCGGCTGGGACAGGAGCCCGTTATGGCTACACCTTC

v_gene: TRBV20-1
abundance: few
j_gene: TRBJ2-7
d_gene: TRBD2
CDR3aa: CSARGGWLAGNPHEQYF
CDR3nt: TGCAGTGCTAGAGGGGGTTGGCTAGCGGGAAACCCCCACGAGCAGTACTTC

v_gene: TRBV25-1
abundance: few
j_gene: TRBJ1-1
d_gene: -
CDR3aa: CASSEAPRRGRTEAFF
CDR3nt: TGTGCCAGCAGTGAAGCCCCACGACGGGGGCGAACTGAAGCTTTCTTT

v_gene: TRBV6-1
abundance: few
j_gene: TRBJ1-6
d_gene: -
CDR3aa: CASSLNPGGAPLHF
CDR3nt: TGTGCCAGCAGTCTTAATCCGGGGGGGGCACCCCTCCACTTT

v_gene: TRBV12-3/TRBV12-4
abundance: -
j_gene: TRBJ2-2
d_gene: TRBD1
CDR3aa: CASTEAGGFSTGELFF
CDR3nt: TGTGCCAGCACCGAGGCAGGGGGTTTTTCGACCGGGGAGCTGTTTTTT

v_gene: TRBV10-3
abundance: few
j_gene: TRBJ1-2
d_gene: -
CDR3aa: CAISADYGYTF
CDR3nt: TGTGCCATCAGTGCGGACTATGGCTACACCTTC

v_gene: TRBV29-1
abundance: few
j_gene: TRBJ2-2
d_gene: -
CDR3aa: CSVEADTETGELFF
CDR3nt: TGCAGCGTTGAAGCCGACACCGAAACCGGGGAGCTGTTTTTT

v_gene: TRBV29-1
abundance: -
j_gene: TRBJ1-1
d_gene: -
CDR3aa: CSVEGNRHEAFF
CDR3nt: TGCAGCGTTGAAGGCAATCGACATGAAGCTTTCTTT

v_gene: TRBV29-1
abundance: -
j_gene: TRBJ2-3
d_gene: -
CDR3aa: CSVEQGGTDTQYF
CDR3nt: TGCAGCGTTGAACAAGGGGGCACAGATACGCAGTATTTT

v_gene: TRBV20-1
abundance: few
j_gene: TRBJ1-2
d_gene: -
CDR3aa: CSAFGRGHGYTF
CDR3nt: TGCAGTGCTTTCGGCAGGGGCCATGGCTACACCTTC

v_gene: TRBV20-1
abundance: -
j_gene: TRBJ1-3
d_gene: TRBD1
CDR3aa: CSALGQAGNTIYF
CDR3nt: TGCAGTGCTCTTGGACAGGCTGGAAACACCATATATTTT

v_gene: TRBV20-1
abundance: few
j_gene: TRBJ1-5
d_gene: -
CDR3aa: CSASFSNQPQHF
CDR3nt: TGCAGTGCTAGTTTTAGCAATCAGCCCCAGCATTTT

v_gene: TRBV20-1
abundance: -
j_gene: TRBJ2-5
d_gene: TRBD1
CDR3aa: CSATSPGTGFGETQYF
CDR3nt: TGCAGTGCCACAAGTCCCGGGACAGGGTTCGGGGAGACCCAGTACTTC

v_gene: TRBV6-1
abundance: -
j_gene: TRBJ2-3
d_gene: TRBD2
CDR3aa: CASKGTSSITDTQYF
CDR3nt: TGTGCCAGCAAGGGGACTAGCAGTATCACAGATACGCAGTATTTT

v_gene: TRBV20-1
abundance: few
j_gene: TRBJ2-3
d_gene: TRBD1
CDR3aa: CSARDSLSTGGWPDTQYF
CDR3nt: TGCAGTGCTAGAGATTCCCTATCGACAGGGGGCTGGCCAGATACGCAGTATTTT

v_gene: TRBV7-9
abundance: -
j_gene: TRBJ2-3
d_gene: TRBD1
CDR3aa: CASSSRTGGDTQYF
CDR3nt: TGTGCCAGCAGCTCTCGGACAGGGGGAGATACGCAGTATTTT

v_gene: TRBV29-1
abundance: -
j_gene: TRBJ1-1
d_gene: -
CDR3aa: CSVGGLYEGTEAFF
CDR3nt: TGCAGCGTCGGAGGTCTATATGAAGGCACTGAAGCTTTCTTT

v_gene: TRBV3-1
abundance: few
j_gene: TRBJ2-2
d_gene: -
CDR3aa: CASSQGGTGELFF
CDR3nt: TGTGCCAGCAGTCAGGGGGGCACCGGGGAGCTGTTTTTT

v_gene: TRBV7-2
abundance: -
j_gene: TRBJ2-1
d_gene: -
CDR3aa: CASSSVSGPYNEQFF
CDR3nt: TGTGCCAGCAGCTCCGTTTCTGGCCCCTACAATGAGCAGTTCTTC